The sequence of this TCR beta chain was determined in a study of human thymus T cells (dated by TCRdb to between 2020 and 2021). In terms of the full investigation: The study described the TCR alpha and beta repertoires in roughly 8 infant thymus samples and four matching peripheral blood samples. The cohort included six male and two female infants, with donor ages spanning 7 to 244 days.

Concerning this clone itself: Its antigen remains undetermined. No much larger clone is present one base from it, and per-base qualities are unavailable.

Spanning cysteine to phenylalanine, the CDR3 consists of 16 amino acids. Only the CDR3 region is kept as DNA, spanning 48 bases read in frame from base 1. CDR1 SEHNR and CDR2 FQNEAQ are derived from the germline V gene (reference sequence). V is pared back by 4 bases and J by 2 bases, with 15 bases lying between the germline termini. Thymus tissue was obtained as surgical resects removed during corrective cardiac surgery. The donors were immunologically healthy infants in Finland who had open corrective cardiac surgery for congenital heart defects. Thymocytes were mechanically released from the tissue and were stored as pellets of 10-30 million cells at -70 degrees C. A QIAsymphony instrument was used to extract genomic DNA from frozen cell pellets. The full study reports these points: The related research found that thymic TCR repertoires overlapped highly between unrelated individuals. V and J gene segment usage appeared biased in both thymic and peripheral blood repertoires. On average, around 780,000 unique TCRB clonotypes were obtained from thymus samples, compared with 80,000 to 85,000 from blood samples.

Using the immunoSEQ multiplex PCR assay, the TCRB and TCRAD loci were amplified from a standardized quantity of quality-controlled genomic DNA. The amplicons covered the V(D)J region and were long enough to include the CDR3 and to identify the V and J genes. The amplicons were sequenced on an Illumina platform via the commercial immunoSEQ service. Per the source publication's procedure: Corrections for primer bias and sequencing errors followed previously described methods, while TCRAD and TCRB definitions were based on the IMGT database. Repertoires were analysed with immunoSEQ Analyzer 3.0 and VDJTools, covering basic statistics, V/J segment usage, diversity estimates, rarefaction and pairwise overlap. Diversity was estimated with Chao1, ChaoE, Efron-Thisted, Shannon and inverse Simpson indices, and also on datasets down-sampled to the smallest sample. Repertoire overlap was determined by strict matching of CDR3 nucleotide sequence, V gene and J gene, and Jaccard-based multidimensional scaling clustering was applied. Here the immuneACCESS table is served through TCRdb, limited to in-frame sequences with V and J called. Missing clones are a known gap in these copies; in checked studies unresolved V genes cover under half, and the rest lacks a known reason. D and trimming were read from the DNA, whereas the V and J calls and clone size are those reported in that table. The sample profile shows 70,000 to 75,000 clones; 85% to 95% of them were found once. The ten largest account for 0.034% of the sample.

This TCR was recovered from a girl under three years old with a congenital heart defect but otherwise immunologically healthy. The rearranged segments are TRBV7-9 and TRBJ2-1; the D region is possibly TRBD1 or TRBD2, each matching across 5 bases. The sample comprised thymus tissue. The CDR3 corresponds to CASSSRDGVPYNEQFF. The sequence in DNA is TGTGCCAGCAGCTCTAGGGACGGAGTCCCCTACAATGAGCAGTTCTTC.